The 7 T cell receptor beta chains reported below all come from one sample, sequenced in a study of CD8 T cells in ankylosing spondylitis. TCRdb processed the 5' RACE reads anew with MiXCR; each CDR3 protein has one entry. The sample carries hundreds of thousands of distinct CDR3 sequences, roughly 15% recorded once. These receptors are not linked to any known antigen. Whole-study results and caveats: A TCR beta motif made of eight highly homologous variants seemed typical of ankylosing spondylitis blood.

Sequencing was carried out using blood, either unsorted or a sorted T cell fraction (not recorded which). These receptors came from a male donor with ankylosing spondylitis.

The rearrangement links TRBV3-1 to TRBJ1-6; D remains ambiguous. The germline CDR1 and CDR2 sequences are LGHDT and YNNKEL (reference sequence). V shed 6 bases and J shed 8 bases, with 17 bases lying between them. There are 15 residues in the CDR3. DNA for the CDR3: TGTGCCAGCAGGTCAGTCCCGGGTTTCGATTCACCCCTCCACTTT. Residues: CASRSVPGFDSPLHF. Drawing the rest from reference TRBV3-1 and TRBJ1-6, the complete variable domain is DTAVSQTPKYLVTQMGNDKSIKCEQNLGHDTMYWYKQDSKKFLKIMFSYNNKELIINETVPNRFSPKSPDKAHLNLHINSLELGDSAVYFCASRSVPGFDSPLHFGNGTRLTVT.

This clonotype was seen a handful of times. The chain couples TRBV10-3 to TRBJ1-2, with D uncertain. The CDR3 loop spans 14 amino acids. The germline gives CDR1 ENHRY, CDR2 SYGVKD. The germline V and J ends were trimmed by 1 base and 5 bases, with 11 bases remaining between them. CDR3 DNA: TGTGCCATCAGTGAGTACGGCTTCAAGTATGGCTACACCTTC. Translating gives CAISEYGFKYGYTF.

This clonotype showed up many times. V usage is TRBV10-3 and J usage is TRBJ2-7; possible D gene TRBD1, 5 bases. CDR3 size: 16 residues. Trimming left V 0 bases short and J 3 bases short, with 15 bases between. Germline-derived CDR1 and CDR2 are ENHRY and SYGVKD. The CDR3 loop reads CAISESKGVYLYEQYF. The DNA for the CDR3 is TGTGCCATCAGTGAGTCGAAAGGGGTATACCTCTACGAGCAGTACTTC.

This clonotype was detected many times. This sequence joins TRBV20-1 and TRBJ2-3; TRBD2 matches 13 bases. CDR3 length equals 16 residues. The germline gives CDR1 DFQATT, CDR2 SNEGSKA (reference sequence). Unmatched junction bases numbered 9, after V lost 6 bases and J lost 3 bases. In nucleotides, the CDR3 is TGCAGTGCCACCGGACTAGCGGGAGTATGGACAGATACGCAGTATTTT. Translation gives CSATGLAGVWTDTQYF.

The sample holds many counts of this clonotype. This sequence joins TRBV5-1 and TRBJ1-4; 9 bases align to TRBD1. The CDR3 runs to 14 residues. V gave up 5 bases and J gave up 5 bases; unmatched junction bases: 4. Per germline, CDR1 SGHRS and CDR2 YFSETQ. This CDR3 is CASRSGTGNEKLFF. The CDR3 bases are TGCGCCAGCAGGTCCGGGACAGGGAATGAAAAACTGTTTTTT.

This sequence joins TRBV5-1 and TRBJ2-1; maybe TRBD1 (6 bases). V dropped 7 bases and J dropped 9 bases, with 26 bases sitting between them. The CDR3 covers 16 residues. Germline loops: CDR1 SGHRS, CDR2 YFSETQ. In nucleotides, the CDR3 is TGCGCCAGCGCTCCTATCGCGGACTCACTACAGGGTGAGCAGTTCTTC. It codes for CASAPIADSLQGEQFF.

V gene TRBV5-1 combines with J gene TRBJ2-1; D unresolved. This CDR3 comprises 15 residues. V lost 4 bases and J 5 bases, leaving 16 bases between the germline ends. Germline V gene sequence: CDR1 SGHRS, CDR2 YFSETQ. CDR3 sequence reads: CASSHDSRPDNEQFF. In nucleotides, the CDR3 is TGCGCCAGCAGCCATGACTCTCGTCCAGACAATGAGCAGTTCTTC. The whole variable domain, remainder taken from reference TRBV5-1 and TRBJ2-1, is KAGVTQTPRYLIKTRGQQVTLSCSPISGHRSVSWYQQTPGQGLQFLFEYFSETQRNKGNFPGRFSGRQFSNSRSEMNVSTLELGDSALYLCASSHDSRPDNEQFFGPGTRLTVL.